These 10 T cell receptor beta chains were sequenced from one sample in a study of control samples from healthy donors and cancer patients. This table comes from immunoSEQ multiplex PCR, and its TCRdb copy is limited to in-frame clones, with some not included. The table has about 150,000 clones, more than 90% seen once. Source material: blood. The receptors were sampled from a woman aged 40 to 49 in good health.

This clone is a singleton in its sample. The chain has TRBV5-4 and TRBJ1-3; tentative D call: TRBD1 (6 bases). The CDR3 length is 14 residues. The germline CDR1 and CDR2 sequences are SGHNT and YYREEE (reference sequence). V was shortened by 4 bases and J by 3 bases, with 11 bases between the two germline ends. CDR3 in DNA: TGTGCCAGCAGCGAAGCAGGGGATGGAAACACCATATATTTT. This gives the protein CASSEAGDGNTIYF.

The chain carries TRBV11-2 and TRBJ2-4; D could derive from TRBD1 or TRBD2 (5 bases each). Germline-derived CDR1 and CDR2 are SGHAT and FQNNGV. Trimming cost V 5 bases and J 10 bases, with 9 bases left between them. This CDR3 contains 11 residues. The CDR3: CASSPEGIQYF. CDR3 in DNA: TGTGCCAGCAGCCCCGAGGGGATTCAGTACTTC. Full variable domain (rest looked up from reference TRBV11-2 and TRBJ2-4): EAGVAQSPRYKIIEKRQSVAFWCNPISGHATLYWYQQILGQGPKLLIQFQNNGVVDDSQLPKDRFSAERLKGVDSTLKIQPAKLEDSAVYLCASSPEGIQYFGAGTRLSVL.

V and J are TRBV9 and TRBJ2-1; perhaps TRBD1 as D (5 bases). V dropped 3 bases and J dropped 7 bases, with 20 bases sitting between them. Germline-derived CDR1 and CDR2 are SGDLS and YYNGEE. This CDR3 is built from 16 residues. The CDR3 here is CASSESTVNLLNEQFF. CDR3 nucleotides: TGTGCCAGCAGCGAATCGACAGTCAACCTACTGAATGAGCAGTTCTTC.

The rearrangement joins TRBV6-5 to TRBJ1-5, with a weak D call TRBD1 (5 bases). Germline CDR1 and CDR2: MNHEY and SVGAGI. The length of the CDR3 is 15 residues. The V end was cut by 5 bases, the J end by 0 bases, with 11 bases between. The DNA of the CDR3 is TGTGCCAGCAGTCCACAGGACTATAGCAATCAGCCCCAGCATTTT. Translated: CASSPQDYSNQPQHF.

The V call is TRBV11-3, the J call TRBJ1-2; D remains ambiguous. The V end lost 9 bases, the J end lost 5 bases, and 13 bases lay between the germline ends. The length of the CDR3 is 12 residues. Per germline, CDR1 SGHNT and CDR2 YENEEA. This CDR3 reads CARRPIRYGYTF. The CDR3 region has the DNA TGTGCCAGGAGACCTATTAGGTATGGCTACACCTTC.

The V call is TRBV3-1 (or the pseudogene TRBV3-2), the J call TRBJ1-2; D not certain. Germline V CDR1 and CDR2: LGHDT, YNNKEL (reference sequence). Trimming removed 0 bases from V and 4 bases from J, with 9 bases in between. CDR3 length equals 14 residues. The CDR3 spells CASSQDLSTYGYTF. In DNA form, the CDR3 reads TGTGCCAGCAGCCAAGATCTATCGACCTATGGCTACACCTTC.

The chain is built from TRBV6-5 and TRBJ2-7; the D gene could be TRBD1 or TRBD2 (5 bases each). The germline V gene has CDR1 MNHEY and CDR2 SVGAGI. This CDR3 comprises 14 residues. V lost 6 bases, J lost 4 bases, and 16 bases lay in between. The CDR3 sequence: CASSWVKGEYEQYF. Here the CDR3 DNA reads TGTGCCAGCAGCTGGGTAAAAGGGGAGTACGAGCAGTACTTC.

The V and J genes are TRBV5-6 and TRBJ2-3, with D unresolved. Germline V gene lookup returns CDR1 SGHDT and CDR2 YYEEEE. The length of the CDR3 is 13 residues. Trimming cost V 4 bases and J 2 bases, with 8 bases left between them. This CDR3 is CASSTVSTDTQYF. The CDR3 DNA sequence: TGTGCCAGCAGCACCGTTTCCACAGATACGCAGTATTTT.

Here the CDR3 DNA reads TGTGCCAGCAGCAAGGGTTGGGACATTCAGTACTTC. It is translated as CASSKGWDIQYF. The chain links TRBV28 to TRBJ2-4; D gene unclear. Germline assignment: CDR1 MDHEN and CDR2 SYDVKM. Trimming pared 6 bases from V and 8 bases from J, leaving 11 bases between. This CDR3 is 12 amino acids long. Full variable domain (outside the CDR3, taken from reference TRBV28 and TRBJ2-4): DVKVTQSSRYLVKRTGEKVFLECVQDMDHENMFWYRQDPGLGLRLIYFSYDVKMKEKGDIPEGYSVSREKKERFSLILESASTNQTSMYLCASSKGWDIQYFGAGTRLSVL.

V is TRBV4-2 and J is TRBJ2-5, with D unresolved. Germline-derived CDR1 and CDR2 are LGHNA and YNFKEQ. This CDR3 comprises 16 residues. The ends were cut back, 3 bases at V and 5 bases at J, with 19 bases in the middle. The CDR3: CASSQAPTAGQETQYF. The CDR3 DNA is TGTGCCAGCAGCCAGGCCCCCACAGCTGGGCAGGAGACCCAGTACTTC.